The sequence of this T cell receptor beta chain was determined in a study of cytomegalovirus exposure and HLA in healthy donors. Overall study results and limits: When analyzed later, a missense DCLRE1C variant was found to be linked to TCR beta V- and J-gene trimming. A later analysis found common viral pathogens apparently linked to several of the most significant clusters. Altogether, 150 to 200 TCR beta chains were recorded as cytomegalovirus-associated.

In nominal health when sampled, donors likely had unrecorded immune exposures nonetheless. Researchers ran the PCR with 60 Vbeta and 13 Jbeta primers. Libraries were prepared by immunoSEQ multiplex PCR; TCRdb keeps only in-frame clonotypes and omits some of them. This sample has around 140,000 clones, with about 64% found just once. About this clone itself: Its antigen remains unidentified.

The ends lost 0 bases at V and 3 bases at J; junction bases unmatched: 2. The CDR3 is 15 residues long. CDR1 is SGHDT and CDR2 is YYEEEE in the germline V gene. The TCR originated in a woman between 35 and 50 years old in good health and CMV-seronegative. The sample taken for sequencing was PBMCs. The gene calls are TRBV5-6 and TRBJ1-4; 7 bases agree with TRBD1. DNA of the CDR3: TGTGCCAGCAGCTTGGGTGGGACAGCTAATGAAAAACTGTTTTTT. It encodes CASSLGGTANEKLFF.